This T cell receptor beta chain was retrieved from a study of blood T cell repertoires in COVID-19. In the study overall: The United States, Italy and Spain provided the acute and convalescent COVID-19 samples. PBMCs, B-cell-depleted T cells, or T cells provided the cDNA or gDNA that made up the material.

Trimming left V 3 bases short and J 5 bases short, with 8 bases between. Germline loops: CDR1 MNHEY, CDR2 SMNVEV (reference sequence). There are 14 residues in the CDR3. In the authors' methods: The assay estimated nucleated cells by amplifying reference gene primers. Profiled with immunoSEQ multiplex PCR; TCRdb holds only in-frame clones, not every one. The DNA was the basis for D and trimming; V, J and clone size are from that table. The sample consists of about 61,000 clones, 88% of them appearing once. The gene calls are TRBV27 and TRBJ1-6; no reliable D call. The sequence derives from a woman aged 45-65 years with active or convalescent COVID-19. Sequencing used peripheral blood. The CDR3 is CASSFPFDNSPLHF. The CDR3 nucleotides are TGTGCCAGCAGTTTCCCCTTTGATAATTCACCCCTCCACTTT.